This TCR beta chain is from a study of molecular identifiers for immune sequencing clone quantification. Bulk libraries came from a prior protocol with listed TCR primers. MiXCR was run by TCRdb on the PCR reads, yielding one entry per CDR3 protein. This sample carries over 550,000 distinct CDR3 sequences, about 25% of them seen once, and the ten largest clones take about 0.84%. The length of the CDR3 is 14 residues. The germline V gene encodes CDR1 SGHVS and CDR2 FNYEAQ. Note on this clonotype: An end of the junction does not agree with germline; a read error may underlie this.

The chain couples TRBV7-6 to TRBJ2-5; TRBD1 agrees at 9 bases. Sequencing was done on a sample of naive CD8+ T cells from blood, with Jurkat cell RNA spiked in. Indicated subset: FACS-sorted CD8+CD4-CCR7+CD45RA+ naive T cells. The source of this sequence is a human donor in good health. Some libraries in this study had Jurkat cell RNA spiked in. Here the CDR3 reads CASGLGTGQETQYF. For the CDR3, the DNA is TGTGCCAGCGGCTTAGGGACAGGGCAAGAGACCCAGTACTTC.